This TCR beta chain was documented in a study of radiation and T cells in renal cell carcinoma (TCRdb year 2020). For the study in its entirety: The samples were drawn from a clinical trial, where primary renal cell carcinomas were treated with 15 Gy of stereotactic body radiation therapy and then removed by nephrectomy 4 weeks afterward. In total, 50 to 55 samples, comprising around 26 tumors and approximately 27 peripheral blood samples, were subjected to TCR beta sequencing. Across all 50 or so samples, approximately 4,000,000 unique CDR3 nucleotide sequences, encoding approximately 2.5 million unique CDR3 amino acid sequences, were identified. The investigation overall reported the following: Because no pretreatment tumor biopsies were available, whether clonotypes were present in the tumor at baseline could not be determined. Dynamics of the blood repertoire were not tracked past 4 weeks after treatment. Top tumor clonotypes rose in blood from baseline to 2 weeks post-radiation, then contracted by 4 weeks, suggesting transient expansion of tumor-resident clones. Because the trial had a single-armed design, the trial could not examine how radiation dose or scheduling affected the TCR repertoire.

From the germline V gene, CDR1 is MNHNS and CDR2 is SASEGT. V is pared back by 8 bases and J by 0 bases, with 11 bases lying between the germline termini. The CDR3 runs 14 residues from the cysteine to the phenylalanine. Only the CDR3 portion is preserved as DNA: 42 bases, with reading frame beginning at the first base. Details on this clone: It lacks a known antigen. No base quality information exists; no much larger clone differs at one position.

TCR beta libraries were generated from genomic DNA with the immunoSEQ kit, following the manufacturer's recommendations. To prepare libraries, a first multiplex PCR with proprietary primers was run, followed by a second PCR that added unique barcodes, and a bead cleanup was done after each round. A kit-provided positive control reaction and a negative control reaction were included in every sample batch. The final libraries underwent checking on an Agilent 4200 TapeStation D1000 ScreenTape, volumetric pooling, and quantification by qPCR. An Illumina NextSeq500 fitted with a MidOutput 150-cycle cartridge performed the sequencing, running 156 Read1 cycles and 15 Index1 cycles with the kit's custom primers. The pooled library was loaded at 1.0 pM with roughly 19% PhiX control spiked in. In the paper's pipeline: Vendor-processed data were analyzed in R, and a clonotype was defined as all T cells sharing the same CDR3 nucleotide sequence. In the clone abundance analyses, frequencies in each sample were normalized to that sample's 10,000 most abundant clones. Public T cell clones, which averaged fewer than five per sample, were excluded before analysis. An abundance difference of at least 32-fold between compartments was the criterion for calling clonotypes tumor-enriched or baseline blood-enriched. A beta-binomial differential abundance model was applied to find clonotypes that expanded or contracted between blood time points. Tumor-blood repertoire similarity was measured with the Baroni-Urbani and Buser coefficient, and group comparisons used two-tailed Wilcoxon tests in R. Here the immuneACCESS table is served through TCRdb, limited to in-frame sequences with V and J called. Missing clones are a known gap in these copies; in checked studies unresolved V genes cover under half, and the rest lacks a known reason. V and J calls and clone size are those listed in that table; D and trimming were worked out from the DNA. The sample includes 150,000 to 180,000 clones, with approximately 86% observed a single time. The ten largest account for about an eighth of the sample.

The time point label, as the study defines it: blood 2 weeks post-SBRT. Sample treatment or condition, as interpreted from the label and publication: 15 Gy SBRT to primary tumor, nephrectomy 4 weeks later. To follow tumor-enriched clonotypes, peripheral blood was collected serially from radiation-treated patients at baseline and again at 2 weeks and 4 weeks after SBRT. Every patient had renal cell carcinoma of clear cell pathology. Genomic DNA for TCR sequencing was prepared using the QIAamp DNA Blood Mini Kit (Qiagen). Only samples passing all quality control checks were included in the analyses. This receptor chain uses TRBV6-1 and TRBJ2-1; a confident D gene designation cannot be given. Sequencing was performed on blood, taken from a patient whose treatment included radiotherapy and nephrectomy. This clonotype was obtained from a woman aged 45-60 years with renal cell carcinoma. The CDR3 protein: CASQELSSYNEQFF. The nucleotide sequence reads TGTGCCAGCCAGGAACTGAGCTCCTACAATGAGCAGTTCTTC.